Each of the 7 T cell receptor beta chains below was sequenced from the same sample in a study of cytomegalovirus exposure and HLA in healthy donors. PCR involved 60 Vbeta and 13 Jbeta primers. Using immunoSEQ multiplex PCR, the repertoire was profiled, and TCRdb retains in-frame clones only, with some absent. The sample records over 120,000 clones, approximately 84% being singletons. The sample consisted of PBMCs. These receptor sequences come from a woman aged 60-75 years in good health and CMV-seropositive.

The V call is TRBV4-2, the J call TRBJ1-2; TRBD1 matches 8 bases. Looked up from germline, CDR1 is LGHNA and CDR2 is YNFKEQ. CDR3 length: 14 residues. V was clipped by 4 bases and J by 4 bases; unmatched bases: 5. CDR3 region: CASSPTGVAYGYTF. The CDR3 DNA reads as TGTGCCAGCAGCCCGACAGGGGTGGCCTATGGCTACACCTTC.

V and J are TRBV7-2 and TRBJ2-2, with 11 positions matching TRBD1. CDR3 length equals 16 residues. After removal of 5 bases from V and 7 bases from J, the junction contained 9 bases not matched to a gene. CDR1 and CDR2 from the germline V gene are SGHTA and FQGNSA. CDR3: CASSPPGQGGIGELFF. The CDR3 DNA sequence: TGTGCCAGCAGCCCGCCGGGACAGGGGGGTATCGGGGAGCTGTTTTTT.

V gene TRBV5-1 combines with J gene TRBJ2-4; 7 nucleotides match TRBD1. This CDR3 contains 14 residues. The germline V gene has CDR1 SGHRS and CDR2 YFSETQ. Germline trimming cut 0 bases from V and 5 bases from J; bases unmatched to any gene: 2. CDR3 nucleotides: TGCGCCAGCAGCTTGGGAGGGGGCGAAAACATTCAGTACTTC. Translating gives CASSLGGGENIQYF.

The rearrangement links TRBV2 to TRBJ2-5, with TRBD2 as a possible D gene (7 bases). Trimming pared 6 bases from V and 4 bases from J, leaving 15 bases between. The CDR3 extends over 14 amino acids. From germline, CDR1 is SNHLY and CDR2 FYNNEI. The CDR3 nucleotides read TGTGCCAGCAGGCAGGGGCGGGGGCGAGAGACCCAGTACTTC. This codes for CASRQGRGRETQYF.

The chain joins TRBV18 to TRBJ2-3, with TRBD2 as a possible D gene (5 bases). Between the trimmed V and J ends, which lost 1 base and 4 bases, there was a span of 12 bases. Germline CDR1 and CDR2: KGHSH and LQKENI. The CDR3 is 15 residues long. The CDR3 reads CASSPLSGIPDTQYF. CDR3 DNA sequence: TGTGCCAGCTCACCACTTTCCGGGATACCAGATACGCAGTATTTT.

The chain uses TRBV2 and TRBJ2-3; TRBD2 agrees at 9 bases. V was clipped by 3 bases and J by 6 bases; unmatched bases: 10. This CDR3 is built from 16 residues. The germline V gene encodes CDR1 SNHLY and CDR2 FYNNEI. CDR3 DNA: TGTGCCAGCAGTGATTACCGCCTAGCGGGATCCGATACGCAGTATTTT. It codes for CASSDYRLAGSDTQYF.

The chain links TRBV7-9 to TRBJ1-3, with D maybe TRBD1 (5 bases). Germline CDR1 is SEHNR and CDR2 is FQNEAQ (reference sequence). The CDR3 has 15 residues. V shed 4 bases and J shed 2 bases, with 12 bases lying between them. CDR3 residues: CASSWGGGTGNTIYF. The DNA of the CDR3 is TGTGCCAGCAGCTGGGGTGGGGGGACTGGAAACACCATATATTTT.